The 28 T cell receptor beta chains below all came from one sample that was sequenced in a study of post-analysis software for immune sequencing data. Each TCR beta cDNA library carried unique molecular identifiers. One entry per CDR3 protein, called by TCRdb with MiXCR from the PCR reads. The sample consists of some 260,000 distinct CDR3 sequences, 35% to 45% of them appearing once. No antigens are known for them. Study-wide results and caveats: In patients, five or six TRBV segments were more frequent than in controls, with TRBV5-6, TRBV5-1 and TRBV20-1 among them.

The sequencing input was blood. Source of these receptors: a girl between 5 and 17 years old with multiple sclerosis.

Remarks on this clonotype: A much bigger clone sits one base away, suggesting this may be a read error. The gene calls are TRBV27 and TRBJ2-3; D is perhaps TRBD2 (5 bases). Germline V gene data show CDR1 as MNHEY and CDR2 as SMNVEV (reference sequence). CDR3 size: 13 residues. V gave up 7 bases and J gave up 5 bases, with 13 bases separating them. In nucleotides, the CDR3 is TGTGCCAGCACTTCCCTAGAGGGAGATACGCAGTATTTT. Protein product: CASTSLEGDTQYF.

In this sample, this clonotype turned up many times. This rearrangement joins TRBV10-3 to TRBJ2-3, with TRBD2 identical over 7 bases. The CDR3 contains 15 residues. Losses at the gene ends were 3 bases for V and 1 base for J; bases not matched to a gene: 4. The germline V gene encodes CDR1 ENHRY and CDR2 SYGVKD. The CDR3 spells CAISELATGTDTQYF. CDR3 bases: TGTGCCATCAGTGAACTAGCGACTGGCACAGATACGCAGTATTTT.

The rearrangement uses TRBV28 and TRBJ1-1, with D possibly TRBD1 on 6 matching bases. The V and J ends lost 8 bases and 4 bases respectively, with 20 bases between them. The CDR3 contains 15 residues. Germline V gene lookup returns CDR1 MDHEN and CDR2 SYDVKM. CDR3 DNA sequence: TGTGCCAGCCCAGGGGCCGACGCAGGGCCCACTGAAGCTTTCTTT. It specifies CASPGADAGPTEAFF.

This clonotype was found many times. This rearrangement joins TRBV5-6 to TRBJ2-3; the D is unclear. Germline lookup yields CDR1 SGHDT and CDR2 YYEEEE. This CDR3 comprises 16 residues. Trimming took 0 bases from V and 0 from J, leaving 11 bases between them. The CDR3 nucleotides read TGTGCCAGCAGCTTGGCGACCACGTCTAGCACAGATACGCAGTATTTT. Translation: CASSLATTSSTDTQYF.

Worth noting for this clonotype: A much larger clone differs by one base, so this may be a read error. The chain joins TRBV5-1 to TRBJ2-5; TRBD2 aligns across 7 bases. The CDR3 covers 16 residues. Germline V gives CDR1 SGHRS, CDR2 YFSETQ. J was trimmed by 2 bases and V by 3 bases; bases with no gene match: 10. The CDR3 nucleotides read TGCGCCAGCAGCTCCACTAGCGAGGTGAAACAAGAGACCCAGTACTTC. Its protein is CASSSTSEVKQETQYF.

The chain joins TRBV7-9 to TRBJ2-1, with unresolved D. Germline V gene lookup returns CDR1 SEHNR and CDR2 FQNEAQ (reference sequence). With 0 bases removed from V and 6 bases from J, the gap between germline ends came to 9 bases. The CDR3 is made up of 14 amino acids. Written as DNA, the CDR3 is TGTGCCAGCAGCTTAGCGAACCCTGCCAATGAGCAGTTCTTC. It is translated as CASSLANPANEQFF.

This chain uses TRBV6-5 with TRBJ2-7; 7 nucleotides align to TRBD1. This CDR3 is built from 14 residues. Looked up from germline, CDR1 is MNHEY and CDR2 is SVGAGI. Losses at the gene ends were 4 bases for V and 1 base for J; bases not matched to a gene: 4. In DNA, the CDR3 is TGTGCCAGCAGTTTGGGGACAGAATCCTACGAGCAGTACTTC. It is translated as CASSLGTESYEQYF.

The rearrangement uses TRBV5-1 and TRBJ2-2; 11 bases agree with TRBD1. Germline values: CDR1 SGHRS, CDR2 YFSETQ. J lost 7 bases, V lost 5 bases, and 7 bases had no gene match. This CDR3 spans 15 amino acids. The CDR3 sequence is CASRFGTGGVGELFF. CDR3 coding DNA: TGCGCCAGCAGATTCGGGACAGGGGGTGTCGGGGAGCTGTTTTTT.

This clonotype occurred many times. The chain joins TRBV27 to TRBJ2-1; 8 positions match TRBD1. CDR3 size: 15 residues. Germline V gene data show CDR1 as MNHEY and CDR2 as SMNVEV (reference sequence). V lost 6 bases and J lost 2; bases outside the gene matches: 6. The CDR3 DNA reads as TGTGCCAGCAGCCTCCGGACAGGGACCTACAATGAGCAGTTCTTC. Protein sequence: CASSLRTGTYNEQFF.

At least ten counts were recorded for this clonotype. J is TRBJ2-1 and V is TRBV28; D may be TRBD1 or TRBD2 (5 bases each). The CDR3 contains 14 residues. Germline-derived CDR1 and CDR2 are MDHEN and SYDVKM. The V gene lost 5 bases and the J gene lost 8 bases, with 16 bases spanning the gap. The CDR3 reads CASSPPGTSDEQFF. In DNA form, the CDR3 reads TGTGCCAGCAGTCCTCCCGGGACCTCAGATGAGCAGTTCTTC.

This clonotype was counted only a few times. The V gene is TRBV20-1, the J gene TRBJ1-1; 7 bases line up with TRBD1. The CDR3 has 14 amino acids. V shed 3 bases and J 0 bases; nucleotides not matched to a gene: 4. Looked up from germline, CDR1 is DFQATT and CDR2 is SNEGSKA (reference sequence). The CDR3 DNA sequence: TGCAGTGCTAGGGCAGGGGGTTTGAACACTGAAGCTTTCTTT. It translates to CSARAGGLNTEAFF.

This clonotype appeared many times. The chain uses TRBV27 and TRBJ1-1; D is unclear. This CDR3 region has 15 residues. Germline V gene data show CDR1 as MNHEY and CDR2 as SMNVEV (reference sequence). V lost 0 bases to trimming and J lost 1 base, with 9 bases between them. The CDR3 DNA reads as TGTGCCAGCAGTTTATCCCCGCACCCGAACACTGAAGCTTTCTTT. The encoded protein is CASSLSPHPNTEAFF.

This clonotype has only a few counts. The chain recombines TRBV4-1 with TRBJ2-7, with no clear D. Germline V gene lookup returns CDR1 MGHRA and CDR2 YSYEKL. The CDR3 sequence is 14 residues long. The V and J ends lost 4 bases and 3 bases respectively, with 13 bases between them. The CDR3 region has the DNA TGCGCCAGCAGCCGTCAGCCAAGGGACTACGAGCAGTACTTC. It is translated as CASSRQPRDYEQYF.

This clonotype came up many times. The rearrangement links TRBV20-1 to TRBJ2-1, with D unclear. The CDR3 runs to 16 residues. The V end was cut by 6 bases, the J end by 0 bases, with 18 bases between. Germline CDR1 is DFQATT and CDR2 is SNEGSKA (reference sequence). This chain's CDR3 is CSAKAWTSSSYNEQFF. The CDR3 coding sequence is TGCAGTGCCAAAGCTTGGACCAGTAGCTCCTACAATGAGCAGTTCTTC.

The rearrangement links TRBV7-9 to TRBJ2-5, with 8 bases aligning to TRBD2. This CDR3 has 15 residues. Germline CDR1 is SEHNR and CDR2 is FQNEAQ (reference sequence). V shed 3 bases, J shed 5 bases, and the junction held 8 bases outside the gene matches. The CDR3, as DNA: TGTGCCAGCAGCTTGAGCGGGGGCTGGGAGGAGACCCAGTACTTC. Translated: CASSLSGGWEETQYF.

This chain uses TRBV20-1 with TRBJ1-1; perhaps TRBD1 as D (5 bases). Germline V gene lookup returns CDR1 DFQATT and CDR2 SNEGSKA (reference sequence). The V and J ends lost 5 bases and 7 bases respectively, with 23 bases between them. The CDR3 contains 15 residues. CDR3 coding DNA: TGCAGTGCTGTCCCCTCGGGGGTTCCAGAGGGTGAAGCTTTCTTT. Protein product: CSAVPSGVPEGEAFF.

The gene calls are TRBV19 and TRBJ2-3; D is possibly TRBD1 (6 bases). The germline gives CDR1 LNHDA, CDR2 SQIVND (reference sequence). This CDR3 spans 13 amino acids. V was clipped by 7 bases and J by 5 bases, with 13 bases between them. In DNA form, the CDR3 reads TGTGCCAGTACAGGGGACCTGGGAGATACGCAGTATTTT. The encoded protein is CASTGDLGDTQYF.

The chain links TRBV7-2 to TRBJ1-1; 8 bases line up with TRBD1. CDR3 length: 14 residues. Germline loops: CDR1 SGHTA, CDR2 FQGNSA. V lost 4 bases, J lost 6 bases, and 7 bases stayed unmatched. The CDR3 loop is CASSSGQGAAEAFF. CDR3 coding DNA: TGTGCCAGCAGCTCCGGACAGGGTGCGGCTGAAGCTTTCTTT.

This clonotype was seen at least ten times. The CDR3 DNA reads as TGTGCCAGCAGTGAAGTTCCAGTCTCCTATAATTCACCCCTCCACTTT. As protein: CASSEVPVSYNSPLHF. V is TRBV6-1 and J is TRBJ1-6; no firm D call. V lost 1 base and J lost 0, with 7 bases in between. Germline CDR1 MNHNS, CDR2 SASEGT. This CDR3 comprises 16 residues.

For this clonotype: An end of the junction differs from the germline gene, which may be a read error. The chain links TRBV29-1 to TRBJ1-4; D is possibly TRBD1 (5 bases). There are 14 residues in the CDR3. Germline V gives CDR1 SQVTM, CDR2 ANQGSEA. The CDR3 loop reads CSARTGGVNEKRFF. The CDR3 DNA is TGCAGCGCCCGGACGGGGGGGGTAAATGAAAAACGGTTTTTT.

This clonotype was picked up many times. The chain is built from TRBV6-5 and TRBJ1-1; perhaps TRBD1 as D (5 bases). The CDR3 covers 14 residues. CDR1 is MNHEY and CDR2 is SVGAGI in the germline V gene. V lost 5 bases, J lost 6 bases, and 16 bases lay in between. Here the CDR3 reads CASSLEWQGPEAFF. Written as DNA, the CDR3 is TGTGCCAGCAGTCTAGAGTGGCAGGGCCCTGAAGCTTTCTTT.

V is TRBV5-1 and J is TRBJ1-1, with D possibly being TRBD1 (5 bases). The CDR3 has 15 residues. CDR1 and CDR2 from the germline V gene are SGHRS and YFSETQ. V gave up 4 bases and J gave up 4 bases, with 17 bases separating them. The CDR3 is CASSRSGRPGTEAFF. CDR3 nucleotides: TGCGCCAGCAGCCGCTCGGGGCGCCCGGGCACTGAAGCTTTCTTT.

This clonotype was recorded at least ten times. At one boundary the junction diverges from the germline segment, which might be a read error. The rearrangement uses TRBV7-7 and TRBJ2-7; 7 nucleotides align to TRBD2. Germline V gene sequence: CDR1 SSHAT, CDR2 FNYEAQ (reference sequence). The CDR3 spans 14 residues. The chain's CDR3 is CASSLNGGNYEQYF. Written as DNA, the CDR3 is TGTGCTAGCAGCTTAAACGGGGGGAACTACGAGCAGTACTTC.

This clonotype occurred a few times. At one end, the junction sequence differs from germline, possibly due to a read error. The chain joins TRBV12-3 or TRBV12-4 to TRBJ1-4, with D uncertain. This CDR3 has 15 amino acids. As DNA, the CDR3 is TGTACCAGCAGTCGAACCGGGCCGCGGGATGAAAAACTGTTTTTT. Protein: CTSSRTGPRDEKLFF.

In DNA, the CDR3 is TGCGCCAGCAGCCAACCACCAGCGGGAGAGGTGATAGGCACAGATACGCAGTATTTT. It yields the protein CASSQPPAGEVIGTDTQYF. The chain employs TRBV5-1 and TRBJ2-3, with 8 bases lining up with TRBD2. This CDR3 is built from 19 residues. Germline CDR1 SGHRS, CDR2 YFSETQ. The ends lost 4 bases at V and 1 base at J; junction bases unmatched: 17.

The genes are TRBV7-8 and TRBJ2-4, with 9 bases matching TRBD1. Germline V gene sequence: CDR1 SGHVS, CDR2 FQNEAQ. V trimming: 5 bases; J trimming: 1 base; junction bases outside the gene matches: 6. The CDR3 loop spans 16 amino acids. CDR3 sequence reads: CASSVNRGLAKNIQYF. In DNA, the CDR3 is TGTGCCAGCAGCGTTAACAGGGGGCTCGCCAAAAACATTCAGTACTTC.

The CDR3 sequence: CAMWTDGTLSTYEQYF. CDR3 sequence (DNA): TGTGCCATGTGGACAGATGGAACCTTAAGCACCTACGAGCAGTACTTC. V and J are TRBV10-3 and TRBJ2-7, with a possible D match to TRBD1 (6 bases). The CDR3 length is 16 residues. V was clipped by 9 bases and J by 2 bases, with 23 bases between them. Per the germline V gene, CDR1 is ENHRY and CDR2 is SYGVKD.

This clonotype was seen at least ten times. This chain joins TRBV7-2 and TRBJ1-6; the match to TRBD1 covers 9 bases. Germline assignment: CDR1 SGHTA and CDR2 FQGNSA. This CDR3 has 14 amino acids. V shed 5 bases, J shed 15 bases, and the junction held 11 bases outside the gene matches. The CDR3 protein is CASSIGTGGRGLHF. In DNA, the CDR3 is TGTGCCAGCAGCATCGGAACAGGGGGCAGGGGCCTCCACTTT.